These 2 T cell receptor beta chains came from one sample sequenced in a study of CD8 T cells in ankylosing spondylitis (dated by TCRdb to 2016 to 2017). The receptor library was made with 5' RACE. Instrument used: Illumina HiSeq 2500. The public reads were reanalyzed by TCRdb: fastp trimming at Q25, MiXCR alignment, in-frame beta chains only. All rows with the same CDR3 protein become a single entry with the most common DNA and genes. The sample table holds 150,000 to 200,000 distinct CDR3 sequences, of which 11% were seen once. The top ten constitute under 35% of the sample. The sample was blood, either unsorted or a sorted T cell fraction (not recorded which). These receptors were obtained from a male donor with ankylosing spondylitis or in good health (not recorded which).

In its sample, this clonotype was seen many times. This chain links TRBV12-3 or TRBV12-4 with TRBJ2-7, with D possibly being TRBD1 (5 bases). The CDR3 spans 13 residues. With 2 bases removed from V and 9 bases from J, the gap between germline ends came to 14 bases. CDR3 coding DNA: TGTGCCAGCAGTTTATCCAGGGATAATCCGCAGTACTTC. Translated, it gives CASSLSRDNPQYF.

The V call is TRBV7-2, the J call TRBJ2-1, with D hard to call. There are 15 residues in the CDR3. Germline CDR1 SGHTA, CDR2 FQGNSA. V was shortened by 1 base and J by 3 bases, with 10 bases between the two germline ends. The CDR3 loop reads CASSLEAQIYNEQFF. The CDR3 DNA reads TGTGCCAGCAGCTTAGAGGCACAGATCTACAATGAGCAGTTCTTC.